This TCR beta chain was sequenced during a study of technical replicates of blood from several donors. Repertoires were generated with immunoSEQ multiplex PCR, while TCRdb's copy carries only in-frame clones and drops some. Of approximately 81,000 clones in the sample, approximately 96% are singletons; the top ten hold around 0.35%. The V gene's germline CDR1 is MGHRA and CDR2 YSYEKL. There are 14 residues in the CDR3. V was trimmed by 0 bases and J by 11 bases, leaving 14 bases between them. The gene calls are TRBV4-1 and TRBJ2-1; maybe TRBD2 (6 bases). This sequence was found in a human donor in good health. The sequencing input was T cells isolated from PBMCs. The CDR3 sequence is CASSQEFRRGKQFF. CDR3 nucleotides: TGCGCCAGCAGCCAAGAGTTCCGACGGGGGAAGCAGTTCTTC.